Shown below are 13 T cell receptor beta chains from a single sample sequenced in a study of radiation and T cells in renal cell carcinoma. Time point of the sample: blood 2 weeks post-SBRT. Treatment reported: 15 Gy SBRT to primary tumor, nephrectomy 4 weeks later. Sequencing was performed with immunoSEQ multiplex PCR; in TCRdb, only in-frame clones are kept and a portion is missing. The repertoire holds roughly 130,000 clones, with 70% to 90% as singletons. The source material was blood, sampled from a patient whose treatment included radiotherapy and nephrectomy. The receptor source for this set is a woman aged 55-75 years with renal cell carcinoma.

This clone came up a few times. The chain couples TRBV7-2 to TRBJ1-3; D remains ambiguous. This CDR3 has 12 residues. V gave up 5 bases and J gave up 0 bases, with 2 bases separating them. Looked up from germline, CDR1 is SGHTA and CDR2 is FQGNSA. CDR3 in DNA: TGTGCCAGCAGCCTCTCTGGAAACACCATATATTTT. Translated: CASSLSGNTIYF.

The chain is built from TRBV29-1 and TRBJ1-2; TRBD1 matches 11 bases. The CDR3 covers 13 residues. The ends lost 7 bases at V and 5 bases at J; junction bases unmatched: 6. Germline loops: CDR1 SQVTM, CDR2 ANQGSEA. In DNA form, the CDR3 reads TGCAGCGCCGGGACAGGGGGGAATTATGGCTACACCTTC. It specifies CSAGTGGNYGYTF.

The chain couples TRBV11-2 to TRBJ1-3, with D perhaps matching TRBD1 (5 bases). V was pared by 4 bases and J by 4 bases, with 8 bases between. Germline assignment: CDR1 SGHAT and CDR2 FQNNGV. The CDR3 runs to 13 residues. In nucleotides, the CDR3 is TGTGCCAGCAGCTCAGGGTACGGAAACACCATATATTTT. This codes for CASSSGYGNTIYF.

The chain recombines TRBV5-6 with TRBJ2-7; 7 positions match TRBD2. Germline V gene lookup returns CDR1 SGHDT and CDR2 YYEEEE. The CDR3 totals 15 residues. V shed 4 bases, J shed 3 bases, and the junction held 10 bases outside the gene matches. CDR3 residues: CASSHGLGDFYEQYF. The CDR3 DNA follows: TGTGCCAGCAGCCACGGACTAGGGGACTTCTACGAGCAGTACTTC.

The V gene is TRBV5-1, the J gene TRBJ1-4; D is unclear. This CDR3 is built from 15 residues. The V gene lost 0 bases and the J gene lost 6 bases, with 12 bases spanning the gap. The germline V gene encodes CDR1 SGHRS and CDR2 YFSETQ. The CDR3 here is CASSLGHVQDEKLFF. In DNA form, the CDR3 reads TGCGCCAGCAGCTTGGGACACGTTCAGGATGAAAAACTGTTTTTT.

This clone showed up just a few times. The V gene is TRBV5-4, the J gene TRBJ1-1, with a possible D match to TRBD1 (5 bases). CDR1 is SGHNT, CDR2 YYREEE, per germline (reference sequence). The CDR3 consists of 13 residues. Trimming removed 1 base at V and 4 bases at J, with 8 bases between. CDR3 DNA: TGTGCCAGCAGCTTGCGGGGGGTCACTGAAGCTTTCTTT. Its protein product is CASSLRGVTEAFF. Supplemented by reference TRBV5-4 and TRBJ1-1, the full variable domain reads ETGVTQSPTHLIKTRGQQVTLRCSSQSGHNTVSWYQQALGQGPQFIFQYYREEENGRGNFPPRFSGLQFPNYSSELNVNALELDDSALYLCASSLRGVTEAFFGQGTRLTVV.

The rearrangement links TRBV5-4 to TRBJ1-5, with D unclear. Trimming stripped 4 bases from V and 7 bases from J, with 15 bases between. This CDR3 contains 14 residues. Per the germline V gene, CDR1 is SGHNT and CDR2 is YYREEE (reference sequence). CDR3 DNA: TGTGCCAGCAGCCCGAGACTGGACGGGCAGCCCCAGCATTTT. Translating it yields CASSPRLDGQPQHF.

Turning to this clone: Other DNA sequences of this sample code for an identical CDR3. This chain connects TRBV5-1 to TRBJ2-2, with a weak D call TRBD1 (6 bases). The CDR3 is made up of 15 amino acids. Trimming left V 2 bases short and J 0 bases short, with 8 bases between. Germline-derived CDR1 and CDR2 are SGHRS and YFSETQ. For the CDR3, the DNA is TGCGCCAGCAGCTTAGGGGGAGCGAACACCGGGGAGCTGTTTTTT. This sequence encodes CASSLGGANTGELFF.

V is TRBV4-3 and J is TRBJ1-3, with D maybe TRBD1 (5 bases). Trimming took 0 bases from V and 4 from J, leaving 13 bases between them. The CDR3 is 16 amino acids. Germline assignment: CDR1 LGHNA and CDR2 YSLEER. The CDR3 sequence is CASSQDMGVGGNTIYF. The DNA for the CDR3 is TGCGCCAGCAGCCAAGATATGGGGGTAGGAGGAAACACCATATATTTT.

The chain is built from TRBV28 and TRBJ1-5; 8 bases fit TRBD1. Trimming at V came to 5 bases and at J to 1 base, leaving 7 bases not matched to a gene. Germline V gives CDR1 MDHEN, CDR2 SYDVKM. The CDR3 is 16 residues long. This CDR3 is CASSIRTGGSNQPQHF. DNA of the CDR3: TGTGCCAGCAGTATTCGTACAGGGGGGAGCAATCAGCCCCAGCATTTT.

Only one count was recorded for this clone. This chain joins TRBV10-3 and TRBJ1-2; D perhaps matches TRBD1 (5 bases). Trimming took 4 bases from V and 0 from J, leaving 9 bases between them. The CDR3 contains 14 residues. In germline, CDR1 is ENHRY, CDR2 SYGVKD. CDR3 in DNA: TGTGCCATCAGTGTGGGGGGTTCTAACTATGGCTACACCTTC. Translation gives CAISVGGSNYGYTF.

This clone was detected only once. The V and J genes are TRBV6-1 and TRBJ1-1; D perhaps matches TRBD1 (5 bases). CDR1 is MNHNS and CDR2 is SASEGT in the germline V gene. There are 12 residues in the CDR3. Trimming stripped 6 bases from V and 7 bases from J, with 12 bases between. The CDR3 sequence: CASSGDRREAFF. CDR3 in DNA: TGTGCCAGCAGCGGGGACCGCCGTGAAGCTTTCTTT.

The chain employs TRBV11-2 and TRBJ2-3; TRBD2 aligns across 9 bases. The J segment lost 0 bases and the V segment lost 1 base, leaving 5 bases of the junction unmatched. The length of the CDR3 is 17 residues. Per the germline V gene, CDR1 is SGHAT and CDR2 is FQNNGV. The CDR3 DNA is TGTGCCAGCAGCTTAGGCGGGGGGGGATACAGCACAGATACGCAGTATTTT. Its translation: CASSLGGGGYSTDTQYF.